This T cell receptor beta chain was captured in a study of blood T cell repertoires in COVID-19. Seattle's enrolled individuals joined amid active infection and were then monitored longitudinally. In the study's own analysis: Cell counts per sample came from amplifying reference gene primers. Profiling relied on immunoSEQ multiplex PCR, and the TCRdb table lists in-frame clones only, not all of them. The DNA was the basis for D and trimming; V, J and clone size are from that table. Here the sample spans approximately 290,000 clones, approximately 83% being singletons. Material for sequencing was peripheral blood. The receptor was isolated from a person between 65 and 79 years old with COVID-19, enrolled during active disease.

The CDR3 nucleotides read TGTGCCAGCAGTAACCCCGGGACAGAAGAGACCCAGTACTTC. Protein sequence: CASSNPGTEETQYF. The chain uses TRBV5-6 and TRBJ2-5, with 7 bases identical to TRBD1. Germline CDR1 reads SGHDT; CDR2 reads YYEEEE. There are 14 residues in the CDR3. Trimming took 5 bases from V and 3 from J; bases not matched to a gene: 7.